The present T cell receptor beta chain was sequenced within a study of cytomegalovirus exposure and HLA in healthy donors. Study-wide points: Later, TCR association rates were found to vary by HLA locus, highest for DRB1 and lowest for HLA-C.

CDR1 SGDLS and CDR2 YYNGEE come from the germline V gene. After removal of 3 bases from V and 4 bases from J, the junction contained 5 bases not matched to a gene. The length of the CDR3 is 14 residues. This PCR relied on a set of 60 Vbeta primers and 13 Jbeta primers. Clones were read by immunoSEQ multiplex PCR, and TCRdb kept only the in-frame ones, dropping some. The sample lists roughly 100,000 clones, approximately 12% seen once, with about a sixth in the top ten. On this clone itself: Its cognate antigen is unknown.

The specimen was PBMCs. This clonotype was sampled from a man aged 40-49 years in good health and CMV-seropositive. The J gene is TRBJ1-2, the V gene TRBV9, with 8 bases lining up with TRBD1. The CDR3 coding sequence is TGTGCCAGCAGCGCCGACAGGGGACCCTATGGCTACACCTTC. Encoded protein: CASSADRGPYGYTF. The whole variable domain, filled in from reference TRBV9 and TRBJ1-2, reads DSGVTQTPKHLITATGQRVTLRCSPRSGDLSVYWYQQSLDQGLQFLIQYYNGEERAKGNILERFSAQQFPDLHSELNLSSLELGDSALYFCASSADRGPYGYTFGSGTRLTVV.